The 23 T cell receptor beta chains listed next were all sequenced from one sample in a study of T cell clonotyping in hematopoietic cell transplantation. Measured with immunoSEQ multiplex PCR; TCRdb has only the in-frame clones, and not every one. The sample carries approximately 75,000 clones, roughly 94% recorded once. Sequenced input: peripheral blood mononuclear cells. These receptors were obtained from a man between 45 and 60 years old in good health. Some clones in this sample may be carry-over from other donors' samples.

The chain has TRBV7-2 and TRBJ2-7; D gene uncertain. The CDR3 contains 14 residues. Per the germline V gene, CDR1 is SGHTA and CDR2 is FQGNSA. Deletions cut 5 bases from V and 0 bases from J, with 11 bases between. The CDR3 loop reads CASSAAVNSYEQYF. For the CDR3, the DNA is TGTGCCAGCAGCGCGGCGGTTAACTCCTACGAGCAGTACTTC. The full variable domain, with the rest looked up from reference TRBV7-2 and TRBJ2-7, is GAGVSQSPSNKVTEKGKDVELRCDPISGHTALYWYRQSLGQGLEFLIYFQGNSAPDKSGLPSDRFSAERTGGSVSTLTIQRTQQEDSAVYLCASSAAVNSYEQYFGPGTRLTVT.

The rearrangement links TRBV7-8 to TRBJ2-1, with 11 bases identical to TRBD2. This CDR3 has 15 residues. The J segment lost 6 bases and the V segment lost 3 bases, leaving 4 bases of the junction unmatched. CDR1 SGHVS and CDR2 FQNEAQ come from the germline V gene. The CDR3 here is CASSFLAGGLNEQFF. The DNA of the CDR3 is TGTGCCAGCAGCTTCTTAGCGGGAGGGCTCAATGAGCAGTTCTTC.

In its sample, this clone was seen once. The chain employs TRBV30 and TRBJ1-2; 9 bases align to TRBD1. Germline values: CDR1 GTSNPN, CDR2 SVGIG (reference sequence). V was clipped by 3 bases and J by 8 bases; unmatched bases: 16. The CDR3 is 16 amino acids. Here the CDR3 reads CAWSEIGTGSVRGYTF. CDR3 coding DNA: TGTGCCTGGAGCGAGATCGGGACAGGGAGCGTCCGCGGCTACACCTTC.

Here the CDR3 DNA reads TGTGCCAGCAGAGACAGGGTGGGGTACACTGAAGCTTTCTTT. Protein sequence: CASRDRVGYTEAFF. The rearrangement uses TRBV6-5 and TRBJ1-1, with 7 bases identical to TRBD1. J gave up 3 bases and V 6 bases, and 7 bases lay outside the gene matches. Germline-derived CDR1 and CDR2 are MNHEY and SVGAGI. This CDR3 is built from 14 residues.

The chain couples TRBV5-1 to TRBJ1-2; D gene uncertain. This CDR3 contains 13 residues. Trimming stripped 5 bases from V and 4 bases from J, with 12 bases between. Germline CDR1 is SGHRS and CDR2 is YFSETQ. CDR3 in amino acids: CASRETAAYGYTF. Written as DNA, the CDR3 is TGCGCCAGCAGGGAGACCGCGGCCTATGGCTACACCTTC.

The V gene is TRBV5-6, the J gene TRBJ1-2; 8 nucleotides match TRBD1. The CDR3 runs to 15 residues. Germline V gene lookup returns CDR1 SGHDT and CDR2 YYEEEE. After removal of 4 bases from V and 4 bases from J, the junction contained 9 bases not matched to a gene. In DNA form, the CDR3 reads TGTGCCAGCAGCGGTCAGGGGGCAGGAGGCTATGGCTACACCTTC. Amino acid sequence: CASSGQGAGGYGYTF.

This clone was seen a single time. In nucleotides, the CDR3 is TGCAGCGAGAATGAAGCTTTCTTT. Its translation is CSENEAFF. The V and J genes are TRBV29-1 and TRBJ1-1; no clear D gene. The CDR3 totals 8 residues. The V end was cut by 7 bases, the J end by 7 bases, with 4 bases between. Germline values: CDR1 SQVTM, CDR2 ANQGSEA.

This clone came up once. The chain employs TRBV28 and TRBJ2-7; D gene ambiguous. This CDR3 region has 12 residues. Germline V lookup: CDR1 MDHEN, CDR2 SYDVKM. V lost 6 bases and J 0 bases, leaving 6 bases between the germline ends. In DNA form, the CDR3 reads TGTGCCAGCAGAAGCATCTCCTACGAGCAGTACTTC. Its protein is CASRSISYEQYF. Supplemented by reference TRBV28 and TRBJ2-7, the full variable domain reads DVKVTQSSRYLVKRTGEKVFLECVQDMDHENMFWYRQDPGLGLRLIYFSYDVKMKEKGDIPEGYSVSREKKERFSLILESASTNQTSMYLCASRSISYEQYFGPGTRLTVT.

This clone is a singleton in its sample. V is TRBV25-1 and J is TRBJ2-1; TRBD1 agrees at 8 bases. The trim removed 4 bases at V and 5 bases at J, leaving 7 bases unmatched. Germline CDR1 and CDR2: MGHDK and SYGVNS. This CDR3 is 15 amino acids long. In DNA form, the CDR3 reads TGTGCCAGCAGTGGGACCAACAGGGGGAACAATGAGCAGTTCTTC. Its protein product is CASSGTNRGNNEQFF.

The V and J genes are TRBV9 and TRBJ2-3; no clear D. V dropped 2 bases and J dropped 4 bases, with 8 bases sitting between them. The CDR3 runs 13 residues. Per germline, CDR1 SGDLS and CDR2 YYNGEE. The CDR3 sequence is CASSVRASDTQYF. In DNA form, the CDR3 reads TGTGCCAGCAGCGTCCGTGCTTCAGATACGCAGTATTTT. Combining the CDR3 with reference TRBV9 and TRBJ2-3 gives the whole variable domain DSGVTQTPKHLITATGQRVTLRCSPRSGDLSVYWYQQSLDQGLQFLIQYYNGEERAKGNILERFSAQQFPDLHSELNLSSLELGDSALYFCASSVRASDTQYFGPGTRLTVL.

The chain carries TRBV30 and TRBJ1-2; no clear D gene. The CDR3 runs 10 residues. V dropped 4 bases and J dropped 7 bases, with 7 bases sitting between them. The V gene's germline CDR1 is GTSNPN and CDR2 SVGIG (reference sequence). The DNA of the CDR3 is TGTGCCTGGAAAGTCGGTGGCTACACCTTC. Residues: CAWKVGGYTF.

CDR3 coding DNA: TGTGCCAGCAGTGAAATGCGGGGGGGCTACAATGAGCAGTTCTTC. This encodes CASSEMRGGYNEQFF. This sequence joins TRBV2 and TRBJ2-1; 9 bases match TRBD2. CDR1 and CDR2 from the germline V gene are SNHLY and FYNNEI. The CDR3 has 15 residues. Germline trimming cut 2 bases from V and 3 bases from J; bases unmatched to any gene: 2.

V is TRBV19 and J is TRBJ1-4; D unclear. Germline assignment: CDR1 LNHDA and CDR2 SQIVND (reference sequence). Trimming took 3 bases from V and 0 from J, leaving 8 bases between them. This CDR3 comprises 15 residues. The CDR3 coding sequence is TGTGCCAGTAGTATGGGCGGTGCAACTAATGAAAAACTGTTTTTT. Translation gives CASSMGGATNEKLFF.

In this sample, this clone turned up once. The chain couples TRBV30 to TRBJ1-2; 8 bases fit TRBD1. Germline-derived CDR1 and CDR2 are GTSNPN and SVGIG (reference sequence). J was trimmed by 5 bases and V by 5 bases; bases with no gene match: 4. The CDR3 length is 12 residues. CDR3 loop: CAWGTGSYGYTF. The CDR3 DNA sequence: TGTGCCTGGGGGACAGGATCATATGGCTACACCTTC.

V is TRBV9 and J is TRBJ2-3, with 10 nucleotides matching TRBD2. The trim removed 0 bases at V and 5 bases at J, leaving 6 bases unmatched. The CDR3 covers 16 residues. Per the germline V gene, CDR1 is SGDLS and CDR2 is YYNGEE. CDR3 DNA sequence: TGTGCCAGCAGCGTAGCTTCGTGGACTAGCGGAGATACGCAGTATTTT. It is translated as CASSVASWTSGDTQYF.

In nucleotides, the CDR3 is TGTGCCACCAGCACCCGGACTAGCGGATACGAGCAGTACTTC. It specifies CATSTRTSGYEQYF. This chain uses TRBV15 with TRBJ2-7; TRBD2 matches 10 bases. Germline V gives CDR1 LNHNV, CDR2 YYDKDF (reference sequence). The ends lost 4 bases at V and 4 bases at J; junction bases unmatched: 4. The CDR3 runs 14 residues.

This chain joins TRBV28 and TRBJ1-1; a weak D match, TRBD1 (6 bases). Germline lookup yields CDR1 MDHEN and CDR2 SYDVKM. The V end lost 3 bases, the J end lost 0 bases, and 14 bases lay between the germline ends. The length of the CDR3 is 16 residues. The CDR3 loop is CASSFPRGGVNTEAFF. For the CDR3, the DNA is TGTGCCAGCAGTTTCCCCAGGGGTGGGGTGAACACTGAAGCTTTCTTT.

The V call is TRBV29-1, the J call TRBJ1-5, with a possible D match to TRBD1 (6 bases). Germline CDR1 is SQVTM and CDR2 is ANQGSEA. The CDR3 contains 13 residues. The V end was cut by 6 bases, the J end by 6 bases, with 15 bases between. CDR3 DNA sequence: TGCAGCGTGGGCGCAGGGGAGGGTCAGCCCCAGCATTTT. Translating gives CSVGAGEGQPQHF.

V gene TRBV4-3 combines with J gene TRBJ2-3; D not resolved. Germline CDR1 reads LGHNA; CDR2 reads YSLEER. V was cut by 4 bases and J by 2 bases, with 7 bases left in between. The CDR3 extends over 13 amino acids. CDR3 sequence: CASSRELTDTQYF. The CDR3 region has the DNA TGCGCCAGCAGCCGGGAACTCACAGATACGCAGTATTTT.

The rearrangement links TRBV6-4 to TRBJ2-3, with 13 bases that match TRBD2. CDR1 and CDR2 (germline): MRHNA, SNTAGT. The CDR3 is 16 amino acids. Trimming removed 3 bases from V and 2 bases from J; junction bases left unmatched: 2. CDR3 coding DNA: TGTGCCAGCAGTGAAACTAGCGGGGGGGCCACAGATACGCAGTATTTT. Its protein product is CASSETSGGATDTQYF.

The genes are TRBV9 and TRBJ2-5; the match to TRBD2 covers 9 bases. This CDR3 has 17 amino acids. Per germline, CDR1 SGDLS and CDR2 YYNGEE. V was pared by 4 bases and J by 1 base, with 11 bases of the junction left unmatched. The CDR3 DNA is TGTGCCAGCAGCTCCCCGGGGCGGGAGGGATTCCAAGAGACCCAGTACTTC. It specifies CASSSPGREGFQETQYF.

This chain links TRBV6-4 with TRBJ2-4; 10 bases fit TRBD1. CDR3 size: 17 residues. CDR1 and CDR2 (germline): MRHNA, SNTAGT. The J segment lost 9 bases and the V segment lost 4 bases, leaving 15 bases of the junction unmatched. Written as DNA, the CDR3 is TGTGCCAGCAGTGCCCGGGACAGGGGTCCTCGTTGCCCCATTCAGTACTTC. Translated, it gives CASSARDRGPRCPIQYF.

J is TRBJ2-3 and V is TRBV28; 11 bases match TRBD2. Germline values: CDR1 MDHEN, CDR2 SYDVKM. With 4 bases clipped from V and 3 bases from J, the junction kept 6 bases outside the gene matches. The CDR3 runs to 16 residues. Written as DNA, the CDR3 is TGTGCCAGCAGTTCCGGGACTAGCGGAGATACAGATACGCAGTATTTT. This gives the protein CASSSGTSGDTDTQYF.